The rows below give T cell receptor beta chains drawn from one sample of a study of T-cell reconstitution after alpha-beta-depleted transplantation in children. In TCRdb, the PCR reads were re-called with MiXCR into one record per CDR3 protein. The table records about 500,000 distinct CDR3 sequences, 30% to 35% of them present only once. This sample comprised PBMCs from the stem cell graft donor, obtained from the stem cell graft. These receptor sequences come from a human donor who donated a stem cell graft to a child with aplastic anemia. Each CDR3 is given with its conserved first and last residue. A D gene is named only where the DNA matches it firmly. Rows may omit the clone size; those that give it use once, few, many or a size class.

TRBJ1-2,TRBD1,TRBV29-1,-,CSGRQGASYGYTF,TGCAGCGGCCGACAGGGGGCGTCGTATGGCTACACCTTC
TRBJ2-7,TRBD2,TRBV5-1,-,CASSFLAGRASGEQYF,TGCGCCAGCAGCTTTTTAGCCGGGAGGGCGTCCGGCGAGCAGTACTTC
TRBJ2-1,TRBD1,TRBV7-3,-,CASSPGTAHNEQFF,TGTGCCAGCAGCCCAGGGACAGCTCACAATGAGCAGTTCTTC
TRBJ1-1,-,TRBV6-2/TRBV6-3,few,CASTAGTANTEAFF,TGTGCCAGCACCGCTGGGACCGCGAACACTGAAGCTTTCTTT
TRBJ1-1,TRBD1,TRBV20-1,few,CSARPGTGDPNTEAFF,TGCAGTGCTAGACCCGGGACAGGGGATCCGAACACTGAAGCTTTCTTT
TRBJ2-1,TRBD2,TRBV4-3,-,CASSQDSTSGGNEQFF,TGCGCCAGCAGCCAAGACTCAACTAGCGGGGGGAATGAGCAGTTCTTC
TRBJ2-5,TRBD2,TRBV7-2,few,CASSQGLAGGKETQYF,TGTGCCAGCAGCCAGGGACTAGCGGGAGGGAAAGAGACCCAGTACTTC
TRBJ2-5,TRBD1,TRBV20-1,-,CSALGAGGLETQYF,TGCAGTGCTTTAGGGGCAGGGGGCTTGGAGACCCAGTACTTC
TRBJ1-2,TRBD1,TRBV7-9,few,CASSSRYRGIYYGYTF,TGTGCCAGCAGCTCCCGGTACAGGGGAATATACTATGGCTACACCTTC
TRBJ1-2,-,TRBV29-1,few,CSVEHRRDYGYTF,TGCAGCGTAGAGCATCGCAGGGACTATGGCTACACCTTC
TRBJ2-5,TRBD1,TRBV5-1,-,CASSFRDSEGETQYF,TGCGCCAGCAGCTTCCGGGACAGCGAGGGAGAGACCCAGTACTTC
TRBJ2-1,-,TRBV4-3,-,CASSQLPEGGYNEQFF,TGCGCCAGCAGCCAACTACCCGAGGGGGGTTACAATGAGCAGTTCTTC
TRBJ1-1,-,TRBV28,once,CASRPPDTEAFF,TGTGCCAGCAGACCGCCGGACACTGAAGCTTTCTTT
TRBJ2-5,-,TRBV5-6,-,CASSPGHLYQETQYF,TGTGCCAGCAGCCCGGGACACTTGTACCAAGAGACCCAGTACTTC